What follows are 19 T cell receptor beta chains derived from one specimen sequenced in a study of shared clonotypes between healthy human individuals. Sequencing was performed with immunoSEQ multiplex PCR; in TCRdb, only in-frame clones are kept and a portion is missing. The repertoire has some 630,000 clones, 72% of them found once; the top ten carry about 2%. Specimen: memory CD4+ T cells sorted from blood. The subset: CD45RA-negative fraction. Receptors were obtained from a woman under 40 in good health.

This chain uses TRBV7-9 with TRBJ1-3; possible D gene TRBD1, 5 bases. This CDR3 is built from 15 residues. In germline, CDR1 is SEHNR, CDR2 FQNEAQ (reference sequence). Trimming left V 1 base short and J 0 bases short, with 7 bases between. CDR3 DNA sequence: TGTGCCAGCAGCTTAGACAGGTACTCTGGAAACACCATATATTTT. Protein: CASSLDRYSGNTIYF.

Comment on this clone: The sample holds other DNA sequences that translate to the same CDR3. The chain recombines TRBV5-1 with TRBJ2-2; D ambiguous. In germline, CDR1 is SGHRS, CDR2 YFSETQ. CDR3 length: 13 amino acids. V was shortened by 0 bases and J by 2 bases, with 2 bases between the two germline ends. CDR3 sequence reads: CASSLVNTGELFF. The CDR3 region has the DNA TGCGCCAGCAGCTTGGTTAACACCGGGGAGCTGTTTTTT.

Here the CDR3 DNA reads TGCAGCGTTGAAGACCCCTACGAGCAGTACTTC. This sequence encodes CSVEDPYEQYF. V usage is TRBV29-1 and J usage is TRBJ2-7; D is unresolved. Trimming left V 0 bases short and J 2 bases short, with 2 bases between. The germline CDR1 and CDR2 sequences are SQVTM and ANQGSEA. CDR3 length equals 11 residues.

The chain joins TRBV29-1 to TRBJ2-3, with D tentatively TRBD2 (6 bases). The germline V gene encodes CDR1 SQVTM and CDR2 ANQGSEA. V was clipped by 0 bases and J by 0 bases, with 16 bases between them. The CDR3 loop spans 17 amino acids. The DNA of the CDR3 is TGCAGCGTTGAAGATTCGCCGTTCGGGAGTAGCACAGATACGCAGTATTTT. Amino acid sequence: CSVEDSPFGSSTDTQYF.

This chain uses TRBV10-3 with TRBJ1-1; 8 bases fit TRBD1. The CDR3 is 14 amino acids. The J segment lost 1 base and the V segment lost 7 bases, leaving 5 bases of the junction unmatched. Germline loops: CDR1 ENHRY, CDR2 SYGVKD. The CDR3, as DNA: TGTGCCATCACGCAACAGGGGGGGAACACTGAAGCTTTCTTT. This translates into CAITQQGGNTEAFF.

This clone was recorded at least ten times. The chain joins TRBV6-1 to TRBJ2-7, with D perhaps matching TRBD1 (6 bases). Germline CDR1 reads MNHNS; CDR2 reads SASEGT. The germline V and J ends were trimmed by 4 bases and 0 bases, with 10 bases remaining between them. The CDR3 spans 14 residues. CDR3 nucleotides: TGTGCCAGCAGTGTCGAGACAGGCTCCTACGAGCAGTACTTC. Its protein is CASSVETGSYEQYF.

This rearrangement joins TRBV7-6 to TRBJ2-7; no clear D. V lost 5 bases to trimming and J lost 6 bases, with 14 bases between them. Per the germline V gene, CDR1 is SGHVS and CDR2 is FNYEAQ. The CDR3 runs to 13 residues. In nucleotides, the CDR3 is TGTGCCAGCAGCCCCCGTGCCGCTTTCGAGCAGTACTTC. It yields the protein CASSPRAAFEQYF.

The V and J genes are TRBV7-2 and TRBJ2-5; TRBD2 matches at 13 bases. Germline V CDR1 and CDR2: SGHTA, FQGNSA. V shed 5 bases, J shed 4 bases, and the junction held 7 bases outside the gene matches. There are 16 residues in the CDR3. CDR3 amino acids: CASSPLGLAGSETQYF. The CDR3 coding sequence is TGTGCCAGCAGCCCCCTGGGACTAGCGGGATCAGAGACCCAGTACTTC. Full variable domain (missing parts from reference TRBV7-2 and TRBJ2-5): GAGVSQSPSNKVTEKGKDVELRCDPISGHTALYWYRQSLGQGLEFLIYFQGNSAPDKSGLPSDRFSAERTGGSVSTLTIQRTQQEDSAVYLCASSPLGLAGSETQYFGPGTRLLVL.

The rearrangement links TRBV7-8 to TRBJ2-7; TRBD1 matches at 7 bases. This CDR3 has 15 residues. Germline lookup yields CDR1 SGHVS and CDR2 FQNEAQ. Trimming removed 4 bases from V and 3 bases from J; junction bases left unmatched: 9. For the CDR3, the DNA is TGTGCCAGCAGCTCAGGACAGGCCGGAAGCTACGAGCAGTACTTC. Translated: CASSSGQAGSYEQYF.

V is TRBV25-1 and J is TRBJ2-7, with TRBD2 matching 11 bases. V lost 4 bases and J lost 3; bases outside the gene matches: 2. This CDR3 contains 14 residues. Germline CDR1 reads MGHDK; CDR2 reads SYGVNS. The CDR3 DNA reads as TGTGCCAGCAGTGGGACTAGCGGGTACTACGAGCAGTACTTC. Translation: CASSGTSGYYEQYF.

The rearrangement joins TRBV2 to TRBJ1-1; D unclear. The CDR3 contains 13 residues. Germline CDR1 reads SNHLY; CDR2 reads FYNNEI. Trimming left V 8 bases short and J 0 bases short, with 10 bases between. The CDR3 loop is CASERGLNTEAFF. CDR3 nucleotide sequence: TGTGCCAGCGAGCGGGGATTGAACACTGAAGCTTTCTTT.

The V call is TRBV18, the J call TRBJ1-5; D is ambiguous. The germline CDR1 and CDR2 sequences are KGHSH and LQKENI. Trimming took 1 base from V and 3 from J, leaving 4 bases between them. The CDR3 has 13 amino acids. CDR3 amino acids: CASSPQDNQPQHF. The CDR3 DNA sequence: TGTGCCAGCTCACCACAGGACAATCAGCCCCAGCATTTT.

V is TRBV16 and J is TRBJ2-7; maybe TRBD2 (5 bases). The ends were cut back, 0 bases at V and 5 bases at J, with 5 bases in the middle. The germline gives CDR1 KGHSY, CDR2 FQNENV. The CDR3 length is 12 residues. In DNA, the CDR3 is TGTGCCAGCAGCCAATCCGGGGACGAGCAGTACTTC. Translation: CASSQSGDEQYF.

This clone was seen a few times. Within the sample, other DNA sequences also encode this same CDR3. V usage is TRBV4-1 and J usage is TRBJ1-2; D remains ambiguous. Germline CDR1 is MGHRA and CDR2 is YSYEKL. Deletions cut 0 bases from V and 4 bases from J, with 12 bases between. This CDR3 is 15 amino acids long. This CDR3 is CASSQDSRVGYGYTF. The CDR3 bases are TGCGCCAGCAGCCAAGATTCAAGGGTGGGCTATGGCTACACCTTC.

The V gene is TRBV28, the J gene TRBJ2-7, with 9 bases lining up with TRBD2. Trimming took 10 bases from V and 8 from J; bases not matched to a gene: 27. Germline CDR1 and CDR2: MDHEN and SYDVKM. The CDR3 is 18 amino acids. CDR3: CAISGSRDSGRTAKKQYF. CDR3 DNA: TGTGCCATATCAGGATCCAGGGACAGCGGGAGGACCGCTAAGAAGCAGTACTTC. Variable domain in full (rest from reference TRBV28 and TRBJ2-7): DVKVTQSSRYLVKRTGEKVFLECVQDMDHENMFWYRQDPGLGLRLIYFSYDVKMKEKGDIPEGYSVSREKKERFSLILESASTNQTSMYLCAISGSRDSGRTAKKQYFGPGTRLTVT.

The chain couples TRBV5-4 to TRBJ2-7; D may be TRBD2 (6 bases). The V end lost 7 bases, the J end lost 2 bases, and 13 bases lay between the germline ends. The CDR3 covers 13 residues. Germline V CDR1 and CDR2: SGHNT, YYREEE (reference sequence). CDR3 nucleotide sequence: TGTGCCAGCGGGCGGGACTTCACCTACGAGCAGTACTTC. It is translated as CASGRDFTYEQYF.

The V and J genes are TRBV6-1 and TRBJ2-1; 11 nucleotides agree with TRBD2. There are 16 residues in the CDR3. The junction had 6 bases not matched to a gene; V was cut back by 3 bases and J by 5 bases. Germline CDR1 MNHNS, CDR2 SASEGT. CDR3 DNA sequence: TGTGCCAGCAGTGATAGGTCACTAGCGGGAGACAATGAGCAGTTCTTC. Its translation: CASSDRSLAGDNEQFF.

This clone was seen a single time. The V call is TRBV7-9, the J call TRBJ1-5; D remains unclear. V was trimmed by 2 bases and J by 1 base, leaving 12 bases between them. Germline V lookup: CDR1 SEHNR, CDR2 FQNEAQ (reference sequence). The CDR3 totals 16 residues. The CDR3 sequence: CASSLFSQESNQPQHF. The CDR3 DNA sequence: TGTGCCAGCAGCTTATTTTCTCAGGAAAGCAATCAGCCCCAGCATTTT.

This clone occurred once. This rearrangement joins TRBV5-6 to TRBJ1-5, with 7 nucleotides matching TRBD1. The germline V gene encodes CDR1 SGHDT and CDR2 YYEEEE. Trimming took 5 bases from V and 2 from J; bases not matched to a gene: 4. There are 14 residues in the CDR3. The CDR3 spells CASRTGAGNQPQHF. For the CDR3, the DNA is TGTGCCAGCAGAACAGGGGCAGGCAATCAGCCCCAGCATTTT.